One sample yielded the 2 T cell receptor beta chains listed below, sequenced in a study of cytomegalovirus exposure and HLA in healthy donors. The PCR was carried out with 60 Vbeta primers and 13 Jbeta primers. Using immunoSEQ multiplex PCR, the repertoire was profiled, and TCRdb retains in-frame clones only, with some absent. The profile shows about 150,000 clones, roughly 77% of them singletons. The sequenced sample was PBMCs. These receptors were taken from a man younger than 45 in good health.

The CDR3 protein is CASSLIRRTGSTGELFF. The DNA for the CDR3 is TGTGCCAGCAGCTTAATTAGGCGTACAGGCTCCACCGGGGAGCTGTTTTTT. The chain has TRBV7-3 and TRBJ2-2; tentative D call: TRBD1 (5 bases). The CDR3 runs to 17 residues. CDR1 is SGHTA, CDR2 FQGTGA, per germline. V lost 1 base, J lost 4 bases, and 16 bases lay in between.

This chain joins TRBV25-1 and TRBJ1-6, with TRBD1 identical over 9 bases. V shed 4 bases and J 10 bases; nucleotides not matched to a gene: 8. This CDR3 has 15 amino acids. Germline CDR1 is MGHDK and CDR2 is SYGVNS. The CDR3 coding sequence is TGTGCCAGCAGTGCGGGGGGACAGGGAGGATCACCCCTCCACTTT. This codes for CASSAGGQGGSPLHF. Full variable domain (missing parts from reference TRBV25-1 and TRBJ1-6): EADIYQTPRYLVIGTGKKITLECSQTMGHDKMYWYQQDPGMELHLIHYSYGVNSTEKGDLSSESTVSRIRTEHFPLTLESARPSHTSQYLCASSAGGQGGSPLHFGNGTRLTVT.